This T cell receptor beta chain is from a study of cytomegalovirus exposure and HLA in healthy donors. Study in general: HLA-typed donors contributed approximately 86 million unique TCRs, which were held in an early data release.

This CDR3 spans 13 amino acids. V was trimmed by 3 bases and J by 4 bases, leaving 10 bases between them. Per the germline V gene, CDR1 is SNHLY and CDR2 is FYNNEI. Points on this clone: Its antigen is not identified.

Vbeta (60) and Jbeta (13) primers were used in the PCR. Under the authors' procedure: Counted up in a later analysis, unique TCR beta chains came to about 80 million, with around 10 million shared. Some clones are missing from TCRdb's copy, which holds only in-frame ones; the method was immunoSEQ multiplex PCR. V and J calls and clone size are those listed in that table; D and trimming were worked out from the DNA. The sample shows some 200,000 clones, and 0.79% sits with its ten largest clones. Study observations and caveats: Later genetic work tied a missense DCLRE1C variant to beta-chain V and J trimming. In vitro assays verified that a few CMV-associated chains recognized CMV antigens specifically.

The material sequenced was PBMCs. The sequence derives from a woman under 30 in good health and CMV-seropositive. This sequence joins TRBV2 and TRBJ2-7; no firm D call. In nucleotides, the CDR3 is TGTGCCAGCAGTGAGAATTTGGAGTACGAGCAGTACTTC. Translated: CASSENLEYEQYF.